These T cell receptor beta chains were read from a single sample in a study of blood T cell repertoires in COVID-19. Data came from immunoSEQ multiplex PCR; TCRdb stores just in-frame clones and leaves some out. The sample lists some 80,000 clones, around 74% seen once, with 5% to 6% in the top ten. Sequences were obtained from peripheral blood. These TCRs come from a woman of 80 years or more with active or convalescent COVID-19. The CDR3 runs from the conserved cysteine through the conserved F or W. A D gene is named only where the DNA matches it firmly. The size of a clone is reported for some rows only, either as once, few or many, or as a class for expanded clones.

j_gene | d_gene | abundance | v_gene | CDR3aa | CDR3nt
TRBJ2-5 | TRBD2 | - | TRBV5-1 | CASSHGTSQETQYF | TGCGCCAGCAGCCATGGGACTAGCCAAGAGACCCAGTACTTC
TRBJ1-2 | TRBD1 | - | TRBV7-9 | CASSSLSFDRGRGYTF | TGTGCCAGCAGCTCTCTCTCGTTTGACAGGGGCCGCGGCTACACCTTC
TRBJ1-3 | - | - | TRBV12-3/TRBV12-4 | CASRGVVGNTIYF | TGTGCCTCGCGCGGAGTCGTTGGAAACACCATATATTTT
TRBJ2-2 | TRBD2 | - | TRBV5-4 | CASSLGLAGRGAGELFF | TGTGCCAGCAGCTTGGGACTAGCGGGAAGAGGCGCCGGGGAGCTGTTTTTT
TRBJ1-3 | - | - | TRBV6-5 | CASSYNWDSGNTIYF | TGTGCCAGCAGTTACAATTGGGACTCAGGAAACACCATATATTTT
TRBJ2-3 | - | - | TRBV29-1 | CSYRRDGRATDTQYF | TGCAGTTACCGGAGGGACGGTAGGGCCACAGATACGCAGTATTTT
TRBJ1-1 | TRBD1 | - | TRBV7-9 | CASRGTGREGEAFF | TGTGCCAGCAGGGGGACAGGGCGAGAGGGTGAGGCTTTCTTT
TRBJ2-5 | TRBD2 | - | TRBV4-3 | CASSRHGRGAYQETQYF | TGCGCCAGCAGCCGTCATGGGCGGGGGGCGTACCAAGAGACCCAGTACTTC
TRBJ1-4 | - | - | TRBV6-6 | CASSPNGYTNEKLFF | TGTGCCAGCAGTCCTAACGGGTACACTAATGAAAAACTGTTTTTT
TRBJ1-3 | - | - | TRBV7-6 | CASSLSPEDSSGNTIYF | TGTGCCAGCAGCTTAAGCCCGGAGGATAGCTCTGGAAACACCATATATTTT
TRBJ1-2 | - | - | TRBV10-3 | CAISGGGFGDLGYTF | TGTGCCATCAGTGGAGGGGGTTTTGGGGATCTTGGTTACACCTTC
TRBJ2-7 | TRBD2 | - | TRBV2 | CASSTGLAVFF | TGTGCCAGCAGTACGGGACTAGCGGTTTTCTTC
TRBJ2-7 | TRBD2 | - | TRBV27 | CASSLSFGLAGDEQYF | TGTGCCAGCAGTTTATCGTTTGGACTAGCGGGGGACGAGCAGTACTTC
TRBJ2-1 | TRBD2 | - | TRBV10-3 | CAISDRGLADNEQFF | TGTGCCATCAGTGACCGCGGACTAGCGGACAATGAGCAGTTCTTC
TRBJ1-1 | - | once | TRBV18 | CASSPRALENTEAFF | TGTGCCAGCTCCCCCCGGGCACTAGAAAACACTGAAGCTTTCTTT
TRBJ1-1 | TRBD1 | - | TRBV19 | CASSSNSGTGSGAFF | TGTGCCAGTAGTTCTAACTCCGGGACAGGGAGCGGGGCTTTCTTT
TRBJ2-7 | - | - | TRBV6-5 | CASSYSPAGAPYEQYF | TGTGCCAGCAGTTACTCTCCTGCGGGGGCCCCCTACGAGCAGTACTTC
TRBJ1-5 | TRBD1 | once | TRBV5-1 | CASSLGDRGYQPQHF | TGCGCCAGCAGCTTGGGTGACAGGGGGTATCAGCCCCAGCATTTT
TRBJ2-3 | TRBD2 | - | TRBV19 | CASSLTTSGRAGDTQYF | TGTGCCAGTAGTCTAACCACTAGCGGGAGGGCCGGGGATACGCAGTATTTT
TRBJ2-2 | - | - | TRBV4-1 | CASSQLAASVTGELFF | TGCGCCAGCAGCCAATTGGCAGCTAGCGTCACCGGGGAGCTGTTTTTT
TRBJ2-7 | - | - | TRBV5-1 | CASARGERYEQYF | TGCGCCAGCGCCCGAGGTGAGAGGTACGAGCAGTACTTC
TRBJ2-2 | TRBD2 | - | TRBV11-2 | CASRLAGFTGELFF | TGTGCCAGCCGACTAGCGGGGTTTACCGGGGAGCTGTTTTTT
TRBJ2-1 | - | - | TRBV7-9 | CASTPGVLSYNEQFF | TGTGCCAGCACACCAGGGGTTTTGTCCTACAATGAGCAGTTCTTC
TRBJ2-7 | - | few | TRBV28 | CASSRPGLYYEQYF | TGTGCCAGCAGTCGCCCGGGTCTGTACTACGAGCAGTACTTC
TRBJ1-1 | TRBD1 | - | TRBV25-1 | CASSLGGTGSTEAFF | TGTGCCAGCAGCTTAGGGGGGACAGGTAGCACTGAAGCTTTCTTT
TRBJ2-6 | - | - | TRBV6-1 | CASSEGHGTGANVLTF | TGTGCCAGCAGTGAAGGTCACGGGACTGGGGCCAACGTCCTGACTTTC
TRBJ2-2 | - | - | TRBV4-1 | CASSQGGGNTGELFF | TGCGCCAGCAGCCAAGGAGGGGGTAACACCGGGGAGCTGTTTTTT
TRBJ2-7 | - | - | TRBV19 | CASSMSTNEQYF | TGTGCCAGTAGTATGAGCACTAACGAGCAGTACTTC
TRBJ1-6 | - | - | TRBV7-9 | CASSLDVSSPLHF | TGTGCCAGCAGCTTAGACGTGAGCTCACCCCTCCACTTT
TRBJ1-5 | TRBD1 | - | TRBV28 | CASSNRGERPQHF | TGTGCCAGCAGTAACAGGGGGGAACGGCCCCAGCATTTT
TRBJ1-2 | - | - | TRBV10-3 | CAIRDIGHDYGYTF | TGTGCCATCAGGGACATCGGGCATGACTATGGCTACACCTTC
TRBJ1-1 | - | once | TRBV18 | CASSRQVNTEAFF | TGTGCCAGCTCACGGCAGGTGAACACTGAAGCTTTCTTT
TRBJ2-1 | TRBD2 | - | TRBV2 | CASRTGLAGVRFNEQFF | TGTGCCAGCAGGACGGGACTAGCGGGAGTTCGTTTCAATGAGCAGTTCTTC
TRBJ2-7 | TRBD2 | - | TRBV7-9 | CASSLVGTSGYEQYF | TGTGCCAGCAGCTTAGTCGGGACTAGCGGGTACGAGCAGTACTTC
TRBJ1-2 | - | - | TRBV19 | CASSPHTGTSDYGYTF | TGTGCCAGTAGTCCCCACACCGGGACATCCGACTATGGCTACACCTTC
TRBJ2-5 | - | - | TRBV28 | CASSFSSDQETQYF | TGTGCCAGCAGTTTTTCAAGCGACCAAGAGACCCAGTACTTC
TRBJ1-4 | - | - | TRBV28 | CASSLGGGEKLFF | TGTGCCAGCAGTTTGGGGGGTGGTGAAAAACTGTTTTTT
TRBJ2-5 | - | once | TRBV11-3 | CASSLESETQYF | TGTGCCAGCAGCTTAGAGTCGGAGACCCAGTACTTC
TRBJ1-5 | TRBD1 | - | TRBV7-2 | CASSLGAGGIDNQPQHF | TGTGCCAGCAGCTTAGGTGCAGGGGGTATCGACAATCAGCCCCAGCATTTT
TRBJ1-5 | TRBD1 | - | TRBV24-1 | CATSETGVSNQPQHF | TGTGCCACCAGTGAGACAGGGGTCAGCAATCAGCCCCAGCATTTT